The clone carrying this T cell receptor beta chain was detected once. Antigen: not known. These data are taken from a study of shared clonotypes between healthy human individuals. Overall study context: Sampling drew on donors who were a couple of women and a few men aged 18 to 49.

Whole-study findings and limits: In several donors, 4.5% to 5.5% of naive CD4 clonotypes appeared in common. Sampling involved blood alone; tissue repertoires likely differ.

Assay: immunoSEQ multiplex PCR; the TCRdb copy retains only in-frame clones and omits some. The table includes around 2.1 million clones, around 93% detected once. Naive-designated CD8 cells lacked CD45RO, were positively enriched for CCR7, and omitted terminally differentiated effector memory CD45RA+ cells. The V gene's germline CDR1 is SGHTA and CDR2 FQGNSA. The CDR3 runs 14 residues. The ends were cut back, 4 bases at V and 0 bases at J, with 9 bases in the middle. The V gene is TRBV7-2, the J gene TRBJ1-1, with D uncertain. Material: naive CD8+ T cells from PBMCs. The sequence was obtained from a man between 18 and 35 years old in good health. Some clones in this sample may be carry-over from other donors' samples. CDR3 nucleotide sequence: TGTGCCAGCAGCTCTTATTTCATGAACACTGAAGCTTTCTTT. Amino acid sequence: CASSSYFMNTEAFF.